A single sample is the source of the 21 T cell receptor beta chains below, sequenced in a study of T-cell memory formation after mild COVID-19 (dated by TCRdb to the early 2020s). The library was produced with 5' RACE. Sequencing was carried out with an Illumina NovaSeq 6000. TCRdb passed the public sequencing reads through fastp at Q25 and MiXCR, retaining productive beta sequences. Duplicate CDR3 protein sequences are folded into a single record with the most common DNA and genes. A total of approximately 250,000 distinct CDR3 sequences appear in this sample, just over 15% of them only once. In total, the top ten clones hold 2.1% of the sample. Source material: PBMCs or a T cell subset sorted from them (not recorded which). These receptors all stem from an adult woman who had mild COVID-19 (a few samples of this study predate the infection). The sample titles of this study are shuffled in the database, so cell type and time point are left out; the donor was told from shared clones.

The CDR3 sequence: CASSFLGAGAYNEQFF. In nucleotides, the CDR3 is TGTGCCAGCAGTTTTTTGGGGGCCGGTGCCTACAATGAGCAGTTCTTC. This sequence joins TRBV12-3 or TRBV12-4 and TRBJ2-1, with D possibly TRBD1 on 6 matching bases. The CDR3 has 16 residues. The germline V and J ends were trimmed by 3 bases and 2 bases, with 14 bases remaining between them.

This clonotype was seen a handful of times. This chain connects TRBV9 to TRBJ1-1; D is perhaps TRBD1 (5 bases). V dropped 0 bases and J dropped 3 bases, with 6 bases sitting between them. CDR1 and CDR2 (germline): SGDLS, YYNGEE. CDR3 length: 13 amino acids. Here the CDR3 reads CASSVVRDTEAFF. The CDR3 nucleotides are TGTGCCAGCAGCGTAGTCAGGGACACTGAAGCTTTCTTT.

This clonotype was observed a few times. The gene calls are TRBV7-9 and TRBJ2-3; the match to TRBD1 covers 9 bases. The ends lost 1 base at V and 2 bases at J; junction bases unmatched: 1. The CDR3 has 15 amino acids. The germline CDR1 and CDR2 sequences are SEHNR and FQNEAQ (reference sequence). DNA of the CDR3: TGTGCCAGCAGCTTAGGGACAGGGGCCACAGATACGCAGTATTTT. Encoded protein: CASSLGTGATDTQYF.

This clonotype was seen a handful of times. The genes are TRBV5-1 and TRBJ2-3; TRBD2 matches 8 bases. The CDR3 loop spans 16 amino acids. Germline CDR1 and CDR2: SGHRS and YFSETQ. The V segment lost 4 bases and the J segment 2 bases; nucleotides outside the gene matches: 9. CDR3 in DNA: TGCGCCAGCAGCCGGGAGGGAGTGCGCACCACAGATACGCAGTATTTT. This encodes CASSREGVRTTDTQYF.

This chain joins TRBV4-3 and TRBJ2-7; 9 bases fit TRBD1. The ends lost 0 bases at V and 2 bases at J; junction bases unmatched: 5. In germline, CDR1 is LGHNA, CDR2 YSLEER. This CDR3 spans 16 amino acids. The CDR3 region has the DNA TGCGCCAGCAGCCAAGATTCCGGGACAGGGACCTACGAGCAGTACTTC. It is translated as CASSQDSGTGTYEQYF.

This clonotype was counted a few times. The chain joins TRBV5-1 to TRBJ2-1; 7 bases are shared with TRBD2. The CDR3 is 15 residues long. Losses at the gene ends were 0 bases for V and 4 bases for J; bases not matched to a gene: 4. Germline-derived CDR1 and CDR2 are SGHRS and YFSETQ. CDR3 protein: CASSLVSSGYNEQFF. The CDR3 DNA sequence: TGCGCCAGCAGCTTGGTGTCTAGCGGATACAATGAGCAGTTCTTC.

As for this clonotype: Mismatch with germline at one junction end may stem from a read error. J is TRBJ2-3 and V is TRBV7-7, with TRBD1 matching over 9 bases. Germline CDR1 SSHAT, CDR2 FNYEAQ (reference sequence). The CDR3 covers 15 residues. This CDR3 is CASSLRTGATDTQYF. The CDR3 DNA sequence: TGTGCTAGCAGCCTTCGGACAGGGGCTACAGATACGCAGTATTTT.

This clonotype was observed at least ten times. V and J are TRBV6-2 or TRBV6-3 and TRBJ2-7, with D perhaps matching TRBD1 (5 bases). Germline V lookup: CDR1 MNHEY, CDR2 SVGEGT. The CDR3 is made up of 12 amino acids. V dropped 4 bases and J dropped 3 bases, with 7 bases sitting between them. The CDR3 DNA follows: TGTGCCAGCAGTTCTCAGGGCTACGAGCAGTACTTC. This sequence encodes CASSSQGYEQYF.

V and J are TRBV3-1 and TRBJ2-1; D is perhaps TRBD1 or TRBD2 (6 bases each). The CDR3 is 15 residues long. Germline assignment: CDR1 LGHDT and CDR2 YNNKEL (reference sequence). Trimming stripped 1 base from V and 7 bases from J, with 14 bases between. CDR3 in DNA: TGTGCCAGCAGCCAAGGACGGGGGCCGCAGAATGAGCAGTTCTTC. Protein sequence: CASSQGRGPQNEQFF.

This clonotype was detected only a few times. Written as DNA, the CDR3 is TGTGCCAGCAGCTCCCGTAGGCAGGGGCTTTCCTACGAGCAGTACTTC. Translated, it gives CASSSRRQGLSYEQYF. The chain joins TRBV7-6 to TRBJ2-7, with D maybe TRBD1 (6 bases). V was clipped by 4 bases and J by 1 base, with 17 bases between them. The V gene's germline CDR1 is SGHVS and CDR2 FNYEAQ. The CDR3 has 16 residues. The whole variable domain, filled in from reference TRBV7-6 and TRBJ2-7, reads GAGVSQSPRYKVTKRGQDVALRCDPISGHVSLYWYRQALGQGPEFLTYFNYEAQQDKSGLPNDRFSAERPEGSISTLTIQRTEQRDSAMYRCASSSRRQGLSYEQYFGPGTRLTVT.

A few counts support this clonotype. J is TRBJ2-3 and V is TRBV29-1; 7 nucleotides align to TRBD1. The ends lost 6 bases at V and 1 base at J; junction bases unmatched: 7. Germline CDR1 SQVTM, CDR2 ANQGSEA. The CDR3 contains 14 residues. DNA of the CDR3: TGCAGCGTGGACAGGCCACAGGGCACAGATACGCAGTATTTT. Translation: CSVDRPQGTDTQYF.

The chain employs TRBV7-2 and TRBJ1-6; D not resolved. This CDR3 comprises 13 residues. V lost 5 bases, J lost 8 bases, and 10 bases lay in between. CDR1 and CDR2 from the germline V gene are SGHTA and FQGNSA. The chain's CDR3 is CASSRTVDSPLHF. CDR3 DNA sequence: TGTGCCAGCAGCAGGACGGTGGATTCACCCCTCCACTTT.

The table lists this clonotype with a few counts. The rearrangement joins TRBV6-5 to TRBJ2-3; D not resolved. This CDR3 comprises 15 residues. Trimming stripped 0 bases from V and 0 bases from J, with 7 bases between. CDR1 and CDR2 from the germline V gene are MNHEY and SVGAGI. The chain's CDR3 is CASSYSHASTDTQYF. The CDR3 DNA reads TGTGCCAGCAGTTACTCACACGCAAGCACAGATACGCAGTATTTT.

This clonotype was observed a handful of times. J is TRBJ2-6 and V is TRBV4-2; D unclear. The CDR3 totals 16 residues. V lost 0 bases, J lost 0 bases, and 6 bases lay in between. CDR1 is LGHNA and CDR2 is YNFKEQ in the germline V gene. The CDR3 DNA sequence: TGTGCCAGCAGCCAAGATCCGCACTCTGGGGCCAACGTCCTGACTTTC. Translating it yields CASSQDPHSGANVLTF.

This clonotype has a count of ten or more. The rearrangement uses TRBV14 and TRBJ2-7; TRBD1 aligns across 8 bases. The CDR3 is made up of 14 amino acids. Germline CDR1 reads SGHDN; CDR2 reads FVKESK. V trimming: 6 bases; J trimming: 2 bases; junction bases outside the gene matches: 6. CDR3 nucleotides: TGTGCCAGCAGTCTCGGACAGGGCACCTACGAGCAGTACTTC. Translated, it gives CASSLGQGTYEQYF.

In its sample, this clonotype was seen a few times. The chain combines TRBV12-3 or TRBV12-4 with TRBJ2-1; 8 nucleotides agree with TRBD2. The length of the CDR3 is 16 residues. The junction had 7 bases not matched to a gene; V was cut back by 1 base and J by 5 bases. As DNA, the CDR3 is TGTGCCAGCAGTTTAGGGCGGGGGGTTGTGGACAATGAGCAGTTCTTC. Encoded protein: CASSLGRGVVDNEQFF.

This rearrangement joins TRBV7-9 to TRBJ2-5; no clear D. Germline V gene lookup returns CDR1 SEHNR and CDR2 FQNEAQ (reference sequence). V was trimmed by 1 base and J by 7 bases, leaving 13 bases between them. The CDR3 runs to 14 residues. The CDR3 sequence is CASSLVVGKGTQYF. CDR3 DNA sequence: TGTGCCAGCAGCTTAGTGGTCGGAAAAGGGACCCAGTACTTC.

This clonotype was seen a few times. This chain connects TRBV29-1 to TRBJ1-1, with D uncertain. Germline CDR1 and CDR2: SQVTM and ANQGSEA. V dropped 4 bases and J dropped 0 bases, with 18 bases sitting between them. The CDR3 extends over 16 amino acids. The CDR3 loop is CSVARQNPLLNTEAFF. Here the CDR3 DNA reads TGCAGCGTTGCACGGCAGAATCCCTTATTGAACACTGAAGCTTTCTTT.

This clonotype appeared a few times. V and J are TRBV29-1 and TRBJ2-1, with 9 positions matching TRBD2. Germline lookup yields CDR1 SQVTM and CDR2 ANQGSEA. With 3 bases clipped from V and 4 bases from J, the junction kept 7 bases outside the gene matches. The CDR3 spans 15 residues. The CDR3 DNA reads as TGCAGCGTTGAGCTTCGGACTAGCGAATACAATGAGCAGTTCTTC. Its translation is CSVELRTSEYNEQFF.

Only a few counts were recorded for this clonotype. This chain connects TRBV5-1 to TRBJ2-1; D could derive from TRBD1 or TRBD2 (5 bases each). V was clipped by 0 bases and J by 4 bases, with 11 bases between them. Germline V gives CDR1 SGHRS, CDR2 YFSETQ. The CDR3 contains 15 residues. The CDR3 loop is CASSLGDPIYNEQFF. The DNA for the CDR3 is TGCGCCAGCAGCTTGGGGGACCCAATATACAATGAGCAGTTCTTC.

This clonotype has a count of ten or more. The chain recombines TRBV12-3 or TRBV12-4 with TRBJ2-3; 8 bases agree with TRBD2. Trimming cost V 10 bases and J 5 bases; bases outside gene matches: 17. The CDR3 has 16 amino acids. The CDR3 nucleotides read TGTGCCATCCAGACCTTTGCGGGAGGTGTTGGAGATACGCAGTATTTT. This gives the protein CAIQTFAGGVGDTQYF.